Given below is one T cell receptor beta chain in context. This clone was detected only a few times. It has no known antigen specificity. Within one base of it there is no much larger clone, and no base qualities were kept. Library creation used the immunoSEQ multiplex PCR assay. A mixture of 60 forward primers for TCR Vbeta segments and 13 reverse primers for TCR Jbeta segments was used in the multiplex PCR. Amplification of the CDR3 region of rearranged TCR beta genes was performed with a multiplex PCR assay on genomic DNA. On the Illumina HiSeq System, the amplified TCR beta libraries were sequenced as 87-base-pair reads. The study's own analysis went as follows. A later analysis counted about 80 million unique TCR beta chains across the 650 to 800 repertoires, and some 11 million of these chains were shared by at least two donors. A nearest-neighbor algorithm error-corrected the raw reads and collapsed the reads into unique sequences, merging closely related sequences to remove PCR and sequencing errors. V, D and J gene segments were assigned by aligning CDR3 sequences to IMGT reference sequences. For a sequence to be retained, a match of at least six nucleotides was required to both a V gene segment and a J gene segment. Rearrangements were classified as productive when the CDR3 lacked stop codons and remained in frame with V and J, and all other rearrangements were classified as non-productive. Following IMGT convention, CDR3 was defined as the stretch from the second conserved V-encoded cysteine to the conserved J-encoded phenylalanine. The earlier analysis of about 640 of the donors excluded any sequence lacking an unambiguous match to a single V gene segment. In an earlier analysis of 587 of the donors, a V segment was called functional when productive rearrangements were above 56.7%, and segregating when the standard deviation between donors exceeded 5%. A statistical classification framework was developed to diagnose cytomegalovirus status using the catalog of TCR beta chain sequences. In a later analysis, TCR nucleotide sequences were compared against IMGT/GENE-DB human TR gene sequences so that V and J genes could be assigned. Using the TCRdist pipeline, a later analysis assigned CDR3 sequences along with most-parsimonious VDJ recombination scenarios. In a later analysis, every TCR beta chain was defined by the combination of its CDR3 amino acid sequence and its V-gene family, and reads without a unique V-gene family were dropped. A later analysis removed 592 highly shared, low-generation-probability nucleotide sequences to deal with suspected cross-contamination and a sequencing artifact. In a later analysis, a clonal expansion index for each public chain was calculated from normalized within-repertoire ranks of inferred template counts. In a later analysis, generation probabilities were computed using a VDJ recombination model fitted to out-of-frame rearrangements, and the results were checked against IGoR. In a later analysis, hypergeometric tests were used to score TCR-TCR, TCR-HLA and TCR-CMV co-occurrence, with a repertoire-size bias correction applied to TCR pairs. To estimate false discovery rates, a later analysis permuted the HLA or CMV assignments 20 times. In a later analysis, co-occurring TCRs were grouped using DBSCAN, and TCRdist sequence similarity was added for clustering within HLA-allele-positive subsets. Repertoires with fewer than 30,000 or more than 120,000 public chains were left out of co-occurrence clustering, as were five repertoires with anomalous nucleotide sharing. Not all clones reach the TCRdb copy of this immuneACCESS table, which keeps in-frame sequences only. Checked studies attribute under half of the gap to unresolved V genes and leave the rest unexplained. From that table come the V and J calls and clone size; the DNA was used to work out D and trimming. The sample contains fewer than 95,000 clones, approximately 80% of them found a single time. The ten largest clones capture around 2.8% of the sample.

This sample is part of a study of cytomegalovirus exposure and HLA in healthy donors (dated by TCRdb to 2017 to 2019). As for the study more broadly: An earlier analysis of roughly 500 of the donors reported about 250 Gb of sequence data and 120 million or so unique TCR beta sequences from around 200 million T cells. Roughly 300 gigabases of sequencing data and tens of millions of unique TCR sequences were included in an early release covering over 600 HLA-typed donors. Among the approximately 430 genotyped donors, approximately 76% belonged to the genetic ancestry cluster associated with self-reported Caucasian donors. The study aimed to test whether signatures of past pathogen exposure could be identified by cataloging public T cell receptors. The T cell repertoires of several hundred subjects were profiled by immunosequencing and related to cytomegalovirus serostatus. Along with the approximately 700-subject first cohort, a separate validation cohort of around 120 different subjects was used. To predict cytomegalovirus infection status, the study combined high-throughput TCR immunosequencing, statistical association of individual TCRs with disease status, and machine learning. A later analysis re-examined previously published TCR beta repertoires from about 670 donors and added high-resolution HLA genotyping to investigate patterns of TCR occurrence. The later analysis used no new phenotypic data to find candidate immune exposures, relying instead on TCR beta sequences and their occurrence across donors. In an earlier analysis of around 540 of the donors, high-throughput TCR beta sequencing was used to judge whether each TCR beta V gene segment behaved as functional or pseudogenic. Donor age, sex, ethnicity and CMV serostatus were compiled alongside the repertoire data. In a later genetic analysis, genome-wide SNP genotypes for about 65% of the roughly 700 donors were used, and that subset was treated as a discovery cohort. Every discovery cohort repertoire had been produced on one sequencing platform. Both class I and class II loci were covered by HLA typing, at four-digit resolution. Typing coverage varied by locus: roughly 620-630 donors for A, B, C, DRB1 and DQB1; about 520 for DQA1; approximately 610 for DPA1; 450 to 480 for DPB1. Several DR-DQ haplotypes were treated as single units for association and clustering because of strong linkage in the cohort. Among 300 to 500 genotyped donors of the cohort, an average of roughly 230,000 unique TCR beta nucleotide sequences was sequenced per donor, of which approximately 19% were non-productive.

General conclusions and limits of the study: CMV serostatus was the only immune exposure information available for the cohort. In a later analysis, most CMV-associated TCR beta chains were found to appear HLA-restricted, with HLA associations seemingly driven largely by CMV exposure. Compared with the approximately 710-donor mean, donors in an Asian-associated ancestry cluster had fewer N-insertions in productive TCRs, according to a later genetic analysis. A later genetic analysis associated a missense DCLRE1C variant with V-gene and J-gene trimming of TCR beta chains, and an independent cohort replicated the association. A cluster of highly shared sequence variants was judged likely to represent a technical artifact of the sequencing pipeline. Strong co-occurrence of HLA alleles, especially DR and DQ, made assigning TCR associations to individual alleles difficult. The presence/absence analyses assumed that sequencing depth was roughly uniform across donors, and that assumption may not be true. Correlated functional status among segregating V segments might be attributable to linkage disequilibrium, but an unknown experimental factor could not be ruled out. In an earlier analysis of around 500 of the donors, most TCR beta V segments appeared in productive rearrangements about 87% or about 30% of the time, broadly matching IMGT annotations. Because counts were too low, around 18 rarely observed V segments, including chromosome 9 orphons, were left out of the earlier analysis of 587 of the donors. Cytomegalovirus status was reported to be diagnosed by the classifier with high specificity and sensitivity in both the original and validation cohorts. A further reported finding was that TCR beta sequences accurately predicted the HLA-A and HLA-B alleles for most subjects in the first cohort. A few of the identified cytomegalovirus-associated TCR beta chains were confirmed in vitro to be specific for cytomegalovirus antigens. Specific HLA alleles were associated with about 17,000 TCR beta sequences at a false discovery rate of 0.05 in a later analysis. Compared with equally common non-associated chains, HLA-associated TCR beta chains in a later analysis were more clonally expanded and had lower generation probabilities. In a later analysis, TCR association rates were found to vary across HLA loci, with the most associated TCRs seen for DRB1 alleles and the fewest for HLA-C alleles. Some IMGT-functional V segments, including TRBV6-2 and TRBV6-3, could not be distinguished by the 87-base-pair reads and were therefore excluded. According to the authors, the approach could potentially be generalized to other disease states and immunological phenotypes. The study listed 150 to 200 TCR beta chains as associated with cytomegalovirus. Several of the top co-occurrence clusters appeared to be linked to parvovirus B19, influenza, CMV and Epstein-Barr virus, according to a later analysis. Because some donors lacked HLA typing at each locus, the association tests relied only on the typed subset. Most TCR sequences were observed very rarely across donors, whereas some public TCRs were present in many individuals. In this cohort, only TCR beta chains were sequenced, and detectable features were limited by the absence of alpha or paired-chain data.

The germline V gene gives CDR1 as SGDLS and CDR2 as YYNGEE. The CDR3 has 14 amino acids, counting the end cysteine and phenylalanine. The entry retains the CDR3 DNA only, 42 bases that are in frame from base 1. The trim is 3 bases for V and 9 bases for J, with a gap of 16 bases between the germline ends. In total, just over 650 healthy bone marrow donors made up the cohort. All cohort members were sampled while nominally healthy, although unrecorded immune exposures were likely present. The donor was CMV seronegative and was included in the group of a few hundred seronegative cohort members. Every donor gave a peripheral blood sample, and the peripheral blood mononuclear cells from that sample were used for TCR beta sequencing. Genomic DNA extraction from the blood cell samples was performed with the Qiagen DNeasy Blood Extraction Kit.

The sequence links TRBV9 to TRBJ1-5; matching of 5 bases hints at TRBD1 as the D gene. The TCR comes from a man in his forties in good health and CMV-seronegative. The specimen sequenced was PBMCs. For the CDR3, the sequence is CASSGMGLNWPQHF. The DNA sequence is TGTGCCAGCAGCGGCATGGGACTGAACTGGCCCCAGCATTTT.